This paragraph covers one T cell receptor beta chain sequence. Its specificity is not known. This sample is drawn from a study of cytomegalovirus exposure and HLA in healthy donors. Regarding the study as a whole: Reportedly, diagnosis of cytomegalovirus status by the classifier showed high specificity and sensitivity. Among the most significant clusters, several appeared linked to common viral pathogens in a later analysis.

In the PCR, 60 Vbeta and 13 Jbeta primers were used. The assay was immunoSEQ multiplex PCR, and TCRdb's table has in-frame clones only and misses some. This sample contains 150,000 to 200,000 clones. The source of this sequence is a man aged 30 to 39 in good health and CMV-seronegative. The specimen was PBMCs.

The CDR3 loop reads CASSSGYTYEQYF. As DNA, the CDR3 is TGTGCCAGCAGTTCGGGGTATACCTACGAGCAGTACTTC. This sequence joins TRBV28 and TRBJ2-7; perhaps TRBD2 as D (5 bases). Germline lookup yields CDR1 MDHEN and CDR2 SYDVKM. V lost 4 bases and J 2 bases, leaving 9 bases between the germline ends. The CDR3 consists of 13 residues.